The T cell receptor beta chain under discussion was sequenced for a study of Ad26.COV2.S vaccination and SARS-CoV-2 variants. Treatment reported: 15 to 20 received Ad26.COV2.S at low or high dose, single or two shots; several received placebo; per-sample allocation not given. Collection of samples fell on day 63 after the first vaccine or placebo injection. Comment on this clone: Its antigen is currently unknown.

Study-wide points: Possibly, TCR breadth and depth analyses underestimated total T cell responses.

The repertoire was sequenced with immunoSEQ multiplex PCR; TCRdb's copy has only in-frame clones and lacks some. The data hold more than 400,000 clones, with 90% observed a single time. This TCR came from a person between 18 and 65 years old who received the Ad26.COV2.S COVID-19 vaccine or a placebo. The sequences come from peripheral blood, collected in a trial of Ad26.COV2.S vaccine versus placebo.

The CDR3 region has the DNA TGTGCCACCAGTGACTCTGTCTCTGCGGGATCAGCAGATACGCAGTATTTT. Translated, it gives CATSDSVSAGSADTQYF. The rearrangement uses TRBV24-1 and TRBJ2-3, with D maybe TRBD2 (6 bases). This CDR3 spans 17 amino acids. The V end lost 4 bases, the J end lost 4 bases, and 20 bases lay between the germline ends. Germline V lookup: CDR1 KGHDR, CDR2 SFDVKD.